This T cell receptor beta chain was profiled in a study of early T cells in non-severe SARS-CoV-2 infection. Study at large: Chains were unpaired, as sequencing was done on bulk RNA from unsorted whole blood.

The CDR3 sequence is 15 residues long. V lost 5 bases and J lost 4; bases outside the gene matches: 3. Per the germline V gene, CDR1 is KGHSH and CDR2 is LQKENI. Points from the study as a whole: In VDJdb matching, anti-spike CD8 responses were favored while private and CD4 specificities went missing.

Individually, cDNA molecules had unique molecular identifiers attached to them. TCRdb independently ran MiXCR on the 5' RACE reads; one entry per CDR3 protein. Of 65,000 to 85,000 distinct CDR3 sequences detected, roughly 12% appear once; the ten largest clones hold 0.95% to 1.3%. This clonotype showed up many times. Its cognate antigen is unknown. The V gene is TRBV18, the J gene TRBJ2-3, with 13 bases aligning to TRBD2. The receptor's source is an adult who was a healthcare worker with PCR-confirmed SARS-CoV-2 infection or an uninfected control (not recorded which). The sample comprised whole blood. Here the CDR3 reads CASSTGLAGSDTQYF. For the CDR3, the DNA is TGTGCCAGCTCAACGGGACTAGCGGGATCAGATACGCAGTATTTT.